This TCR beta chain was captured in a study of blood T cell repertoires in COVID-19. About the study: Sample material is recorded as cDNA or gDNA derived from T cells, B-cell-depleted T cells, or PBMCs.

Assay used: immunoSEQ multiplex PCR; TCRdb lists only in-frame clones, some missing. The top ten clones hold roughly 27% of a sample with more than 50,000 clones, roughly 74% of them seen once. The sequenced sample was peripheral blood. This clonotype originated in a woman aged 80 or over with acute or convalescent COVID-19.

DNA of the CDR3: TGTGCCAGTAGTATTCCAGATACAGGGGGCGCTGGGGCCAACGTCCTGACTTTC. This translates into CASSIPDTGGAGANVLTF. J is TRBJ2-6 and V is TRBV19; 9 positions match TRBD1. The germline V gene has CDR1 LNHDA and CDR2 SQIVND (reference sequence). The junction had 8 bases not matched to a gene; V was cut back by 3 bases and J by 2 bases. CDR3 size: 18 residues.